This TCR beta chain is from a study of T cells in Graves' hyperthyroidism and ophthalmopathy. RNA transcripts provided the source from which TCR beta CDR3 regions were amplified. HTBI primers were the set used in a first-round RT-PCR of the TCR CDR3. TCRdb re-called the multiplex PCR reads through MiXCR, storing one row per CDR3 protein. The data hold roughly 570,000 distinct CDR3 sequences, with under 60% observed a single time. Based on clinical symptoms, serum thyroxine and TRAb, thyroid ultrasound and orbital computed tomography, diagnoses were reached. This clonotype was seen many times. The antigen is not known. Notes on the study in general: The blood repertoire included most of the expanded thyroid clonotypes above 0.001.

The TCR was taken from a woman younger than 35 with Graves' hyperthyroidism. The source material was peripheral blood or thyroid tissue (not recorded which).

The CDR3 coding sequence is TGTGCCAGCAGTTTGACCAGGGGGCTAGAGACCCAGTACTTC. Protein product: CASSLTRGLETQYF. This sequence joins TRBV12-3 or TRBV12-4 and TRBJ2-5; TRBD1 matches at 8 bases. Trimming removed 3 bases from V and 4 bases from J; junction bases left unmatched: 4. This CDR3 spans 14 amino acids.